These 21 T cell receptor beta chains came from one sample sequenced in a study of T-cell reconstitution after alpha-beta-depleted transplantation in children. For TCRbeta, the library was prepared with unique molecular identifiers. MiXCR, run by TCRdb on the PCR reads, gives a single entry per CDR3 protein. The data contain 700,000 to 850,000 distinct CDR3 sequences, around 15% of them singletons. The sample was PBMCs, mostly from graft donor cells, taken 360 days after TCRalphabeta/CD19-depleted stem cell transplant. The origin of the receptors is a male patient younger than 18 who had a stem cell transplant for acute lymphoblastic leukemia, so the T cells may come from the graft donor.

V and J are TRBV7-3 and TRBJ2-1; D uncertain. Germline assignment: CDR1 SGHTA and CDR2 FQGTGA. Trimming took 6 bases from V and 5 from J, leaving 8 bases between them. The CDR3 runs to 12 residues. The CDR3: CASRSSNNEQFF. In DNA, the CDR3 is TGTGCCAGCAGGAGTAGTAACAATGAGCAGTTCTTC.

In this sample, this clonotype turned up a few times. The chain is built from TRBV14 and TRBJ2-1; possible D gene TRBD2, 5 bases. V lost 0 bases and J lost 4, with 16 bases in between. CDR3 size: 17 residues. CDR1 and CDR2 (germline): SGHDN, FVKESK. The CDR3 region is CASSQEEVSGPYNEQFF. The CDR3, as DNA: TGTGCCAGCAGCCAAGAAGAGGTCAGCGGCCCATACAATGAGCAGTTCTTC.

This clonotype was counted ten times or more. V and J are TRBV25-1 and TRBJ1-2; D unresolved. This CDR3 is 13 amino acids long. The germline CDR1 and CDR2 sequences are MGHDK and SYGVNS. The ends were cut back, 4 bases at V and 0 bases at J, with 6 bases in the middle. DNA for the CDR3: TGTGCCAGCAGTGTTGACTCTAACTATGGCTACACCTTC. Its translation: CASSVDSNYGYTF.

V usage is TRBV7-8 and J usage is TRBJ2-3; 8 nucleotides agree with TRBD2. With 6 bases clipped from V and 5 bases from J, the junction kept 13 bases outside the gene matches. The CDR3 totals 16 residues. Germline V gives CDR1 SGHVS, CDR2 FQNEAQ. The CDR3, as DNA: TGTGCCAGCAGACGCTATGGCGGGAGGTTCCAAGATACGCAGTATTTT. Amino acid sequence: CASRRYGGRFQDTQYF.

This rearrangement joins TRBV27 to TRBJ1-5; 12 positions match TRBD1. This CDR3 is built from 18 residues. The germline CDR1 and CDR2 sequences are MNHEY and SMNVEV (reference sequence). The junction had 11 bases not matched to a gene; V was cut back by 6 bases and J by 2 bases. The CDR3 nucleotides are TGTGCCAGCAGAAGGGGACAGGGGGCCTCGATCCGCAATCAGCCCCAGCATTTT. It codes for CASRRGQGASIRNQPQHF.

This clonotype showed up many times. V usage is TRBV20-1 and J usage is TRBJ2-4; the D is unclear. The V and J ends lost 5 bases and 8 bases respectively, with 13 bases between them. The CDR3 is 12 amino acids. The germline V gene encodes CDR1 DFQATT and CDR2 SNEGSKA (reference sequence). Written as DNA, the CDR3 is TGCAGTGCTGCGGACGGTGGGGACATTCAGTACTTC. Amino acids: CSAADGGDIQYF.

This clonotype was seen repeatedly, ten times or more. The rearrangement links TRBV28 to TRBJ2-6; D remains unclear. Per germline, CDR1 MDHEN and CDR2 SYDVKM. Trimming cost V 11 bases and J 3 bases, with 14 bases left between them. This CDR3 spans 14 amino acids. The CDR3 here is CACRLGFGANVLTF. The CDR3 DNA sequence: TGTGCCTGTCGGTTGGGGTTTGGGGCCAACGTCCTGACTTTC.

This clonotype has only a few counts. The CDR3 region has the DNA TGCAGTGCTAGAGATCGGGGGCGCTGGAACACTGAAGCTTTCTTT. The encoded protein is CSARDRGRWNTEAFF. This chain joins TRBV20-1 and TRBJ1-1, with D possibly being TRBD1 (6 bases). The CDR3 runs to 15 residues. Germline CDR1 and CDR2: DFQATT and SNEGSKA (reference sequence). With 0 bases removed from V and 1 base from J, the gap between germline ends came to 12 bases.

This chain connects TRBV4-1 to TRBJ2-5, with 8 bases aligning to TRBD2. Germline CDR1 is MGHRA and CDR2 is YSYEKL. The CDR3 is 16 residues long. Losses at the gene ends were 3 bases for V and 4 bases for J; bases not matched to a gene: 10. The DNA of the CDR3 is TGCGCCAGCAGCCAGGTTCCGATAGCGGGAAGAGAGACCCAGTACTTC. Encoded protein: CASSQVPIAGRETQYF.

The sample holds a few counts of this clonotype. CDR3 loop: CASGTGQGSTYTDTQYF. The CDR3 DNA reads as TGTGCCAGCGGGACAGGGCAAGGGTCAACTTACACAGATACGCAGTATTTT. J is TRBJ2-3 and V is TRBV7-3, with 9 bases aligning to TRBD1. Germline trimming cut 8 bases from V and 2 bases from J; bases unmatched to any gene: 14. Germline V gene data show CDR1 as SGHTA and CDR2 as FQGTGA. The CDR3 length is 17 residues.

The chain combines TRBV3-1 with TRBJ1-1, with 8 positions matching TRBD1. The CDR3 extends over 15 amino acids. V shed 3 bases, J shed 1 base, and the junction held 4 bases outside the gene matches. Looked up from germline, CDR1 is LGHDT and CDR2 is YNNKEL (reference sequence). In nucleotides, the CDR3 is TGTGCCAGCAGCCACCGACAGGGGACGAACACTGAAGCTTTCTTT. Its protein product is CASSHRQGTNTEAFF.

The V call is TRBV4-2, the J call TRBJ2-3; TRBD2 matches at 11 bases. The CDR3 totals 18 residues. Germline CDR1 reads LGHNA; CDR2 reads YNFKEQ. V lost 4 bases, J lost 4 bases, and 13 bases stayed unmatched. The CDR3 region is CASSLVLAGAGGADTQYF. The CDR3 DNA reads TGTGCCAGCAGCCTCGTACTAGCGGGAGCGGGCGGGGCAGATACGCAGTATTTT.

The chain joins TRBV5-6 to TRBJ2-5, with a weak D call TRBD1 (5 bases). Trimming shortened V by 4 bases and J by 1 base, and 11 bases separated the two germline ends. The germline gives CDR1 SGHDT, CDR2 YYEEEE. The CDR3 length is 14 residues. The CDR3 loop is CASSGWGSQETQYF. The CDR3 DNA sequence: TGTGCCAGCAGCGGGTGGGGCAGCCAAGAGACCCAGTACTTC.

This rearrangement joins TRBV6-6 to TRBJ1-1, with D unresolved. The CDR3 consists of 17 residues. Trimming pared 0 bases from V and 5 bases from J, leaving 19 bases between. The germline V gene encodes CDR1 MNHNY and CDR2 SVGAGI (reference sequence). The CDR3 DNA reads TGTGCCAGCAGTTACTCGGATGTGCGGTTACCGTTGACTGAAGCTTTCTTT. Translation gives CASSYSDVRLPLTEAFF.

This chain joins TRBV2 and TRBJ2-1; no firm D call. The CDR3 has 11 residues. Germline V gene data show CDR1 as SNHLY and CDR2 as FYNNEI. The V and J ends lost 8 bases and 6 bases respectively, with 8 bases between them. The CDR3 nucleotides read TGTGCCAGCCCGGGTCCCAATGAGCAGTTCTTC. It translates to CASPGPNEQFF.

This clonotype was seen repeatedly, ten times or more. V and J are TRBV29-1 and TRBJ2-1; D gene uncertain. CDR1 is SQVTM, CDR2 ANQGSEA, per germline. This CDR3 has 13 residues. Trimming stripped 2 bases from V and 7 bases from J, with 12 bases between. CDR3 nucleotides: TGCAGCGTTGAAAAACAGCCTCTTAATGAGCAGTTCTTC. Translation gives CSVEKQPLNEQFF.

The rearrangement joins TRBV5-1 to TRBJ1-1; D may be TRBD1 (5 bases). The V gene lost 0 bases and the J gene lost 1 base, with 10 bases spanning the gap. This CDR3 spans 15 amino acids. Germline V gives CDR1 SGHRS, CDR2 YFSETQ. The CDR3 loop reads CASSLEGHPNTEAFF. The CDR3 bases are TGCGCCAGCAGCTTGGAAGGACACCCGAACACTGAAGCTTTCTTT.

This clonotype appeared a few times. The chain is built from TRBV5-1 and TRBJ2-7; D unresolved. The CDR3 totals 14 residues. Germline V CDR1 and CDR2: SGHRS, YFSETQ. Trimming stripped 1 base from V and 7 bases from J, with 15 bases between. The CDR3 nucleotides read TGCGCCAGCAGCTTGACGACGGTCAATGGAGAGCAGTACTTC. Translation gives CASSLTTVNGEQYF.

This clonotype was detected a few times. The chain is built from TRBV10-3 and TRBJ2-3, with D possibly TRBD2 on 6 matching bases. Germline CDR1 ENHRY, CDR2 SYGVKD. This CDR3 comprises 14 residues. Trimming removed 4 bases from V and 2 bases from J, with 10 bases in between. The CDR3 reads CAISVVADTDTQYF. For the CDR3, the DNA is TGTGCCATCAGTGTGGTAGCGGACACAGATACGCAGTATTTT.

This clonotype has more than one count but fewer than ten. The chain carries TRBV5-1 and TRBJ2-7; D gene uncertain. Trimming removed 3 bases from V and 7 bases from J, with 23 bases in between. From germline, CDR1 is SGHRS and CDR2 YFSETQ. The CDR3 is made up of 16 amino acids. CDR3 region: CASSWKLETPVVEQYF. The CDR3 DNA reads TGCGCCAGCAGCTGGAAACTGGAGACGCCAGTCGTTGAGCAGTACTTC.

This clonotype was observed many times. This chain's CDR3 is CASSLQGAGYTDTQYF. CDR3 in DNA: TGTGCCAGCAGTCTACAGGGGGCCGGTTACACAGATACGCAGTATTTT. J is TRBJ2-3 and V is TRBV6-5, with 9 nucleotides matching TRBD1. The CDR3 spans 16 residues. CDR1 MNHEY and CDR2 SVGAGI come from the germline V gene. J lost 2 bases, V lost 5 bases, and 8 bases had no gene match.